Given below is one TCR beta chain in context. The antigen remains unidentified. Reverse transcription of about 0.45 to 1 ug RNA was performed with random hexamers. Amplification of TCR beta CDR3 across 54 Vbeta and 13 Jbeta was performed with immunoSEQ multiplex PCR. Each CDR3 protein is one row after TCRdb ran MiXCR on the immunoSEQ multiplex PCR reads. In the table there are about 190,000 distinct CDR3 sequences, approximately 95% of which are singletons. These data originate in a study of CD8 T cells in Susac syndrome. The overall study: At the time of blood draw, patients with Susac syndrome were therapy-naive, receiving corticosteroids, or receiving intravenous immunoglobulin alone.

Germline V CDR1 and CDR2: SGDLS, YYNGEE. J gave up 13 bases and V 0 bases, and 4 bases lay outside the gene matches. This CDR3 contains 12 residues. Whole-study results and caveats: Susac syndrome CD8+ repertoires were clonally expanded, most strongly in CD8+ TEMRA cells.

The TEMRA cells underwent FACS enrichment, while the CD8+ and CD4+ T cells underwent negative isolation. The sample was CD8+ T cells from PBMCs. The V and J genes are TRBV9 and TRBJ2-1; 7 positions agree with TRBD2. The sequence was obtained from a human donor with Susac syndrome. The CDR3 loop is CASSVVGGLQFF. CDR3 bases: TGTGCCAGCAGCGTAGTCGGGGGACTACAGTTCTTC.